This T cell receptor (beta chain) appears in the sequencing data of a study of CXCR3-negative and CXCR3-positive naive CD8 T cells. Whole-study results and caveats: Unlike memory cells, which differed, naive CXCR3-negative and CXCR3-positive cells had similar TRBV-TRBJ usage. TRB CDR3 properties served as the basis for inferring TCR strength, and surface CD5 was comparable between naive subsets. Sequencing showed both naive subsets with comparably high diversity, and memory CD8+ cells much lower.

CD8+ T cell subsets were each sorted in triplicate, over 250,000 cells apiece. This CDR3 has 15 residues. The germline gives CDR1 SQVTM, CDR2 ANQGSEA. Concerning this clonotype itself: What it recognizes is unknown.

Each TRB cDNA library was prepared by 5' RACE (with UMI labels). TCRdb re-called the 5' RACE reads; every CDR3 protein appears as one record, without DNA. This sample contains tens of thousands of distinct CDR3 sequences. This chain connects TRBV29-1 to TRBJ2-1; TCRdb names TRBD2, which stays unverified in the absence of DNA. This receptor was obtained from a human donor in good health. Some clones in this sample may be carry-over from other donors' samples. Sequenced material: memory CD8+ T cells from blood. CDR3 residues: CSVGPSGNRYNEQFF.